These 25 T cell receptor beta chains share one sample of origin, sequenced in a study of T-cell memory formation after mild COVID-19. TCRdb re-derived calls from the 5' RACE reads in MiXCR, one entry per CDR3 protein. The sample shows approximately 500,000 distinct CDR3 sequences, more than 20% of them seen only once. Sequenced: PBMCs or a T cell subset sorted from them (not recorded which). The receptors were sampled from an adult woman who had mild COVID-19 (a few samples of this study predate the infection). Cell type and time point are not known.

The gene calls are TRBV6-1 and TRBJ1-5; the D is unclear. CDR1 and CDR2 from the germline V gene are MNHNS and SASEGT. The CDR3 is 12 residues long. V was pared by 6 bases and J by 11 bases, with 14 bases between. The CDR3: CASSAGPSAQHF. DNA for the CDR3: TGTGCCAGCAGCGCCGGGCCCAGTGCCCAGCATTTT.

This clonotype was recorded a few times. The CDR3, as DNA: TGTGCCAGCAGCCTATATAAAGCCAAAAACATTCAGTACTTC. Encoded protein: CASSLYKAKNIQYF. This chain joins TRBV7-2 and TRBJ2-4; D is undetermined. The CDR3 is 14 amino acids. Germline V lookup: CDR1 SGHTA, CDR2 FQGNSA. V lost 5 bases and J lost 0, with 8 bases in between.

This clonotype has at least ten counts. V is TRBV5-6 and J is TRBJ2-1; 8 bases are shared with TRBD1. Germline CDR1 is SGHDT and CDR2 is YYEEEE. The CDR3 is 14 amino acids. The junction had 4 bases not matched to a gene; V was cut back by 0 bases and J by 8 bases. CDR3 sequence reads: CASSLGTGNHEQFF. The CDR3, as DNA: TGTGCCAGCAGCTTGGGGACAGGGAATCATGAGCAGTTCTTC.

Only a few counts were recorded for this clonotype. V gene TRBV5-5 combines with J gene TRBJ2-7, with 7 nucleotides matching TRBD2. CDR1 is SGHKS and CDR2 is YYEKEE in the germline V gene (reference sequence). The CDR3 contains 14 residues. Losses at the gene ends were 1 base for V and 7 bases for J; bases not matched to a gene: 8. For the CDR3, the DNA is TGTGCCAGCAGCTTGCGGGCGGGAGCGGGGGAGCAGTACTTC. It codes for CASSLRAGAGEQYF. Based on the CDR3 plus reference TRBV5-5 and TRBJ2-7, the full variable domain is DAGVTQSPTHLIKTRGQQVTLRCSPISGHKSVSWYQQVLGQGPQFIFQYYEKEERGRGNFPDRFSARQFPNYSSELNVNALLLGDSALYLCASSLRAGAGEQYFGPGTRLTVT.

The J gene is TRBJ1-4, the V gene TRBV7-6, with D tentatively TRBD1 (6 bases). The CDR3 has 16 amino acids. Germline V CDR1 and CDR2: SGHVS, FNYEAQ. Trimming pared 1 base from V and 6 bases from J, leaving 15 bases between. The CDR3 nucleotides read TGTGCCAGCAGCTTAGAGGGGGGACGAGTCGATGAAAAACTGTTTTTT. Its translation: CASSLEGGRVDEKLFF.

This chain joins TRBV12-3 or TRBV12-4 and TRBJ2-7, with D perhaps TRBD2 (6 bases). The CDR3 extends over 15 amino acids. The germline V and J ends were trimmed by 6 bases and 1 base, with 16 bases remaining between them. CDR3 nucleotides: TGTGCCAGCAGCTCCGGGACTTCCCGATCCTACGAGCAGTACTTC. Translating gives CASSSGTSRSYEQYF.

V and J are TRBV12-3 or TRBV12-4 and TRBJ1-1, with 10 bases lining up with TRBD1. J gave up 7 bases and V 6 bases, and 8 bases lay outside the gene matches. This CDR3 comprises 14 residues. The CDR3 loop is CASSRTGGGVEAFF. The CDR3 DNA sequence: TGTGCCAGCAGCCGGACAGGGGGAGGAGTTGAAGCTTTCTTT.

This clonotype was counted a few times. V usage is TRBV20-1 and J usage is TRBJ2-2, with D possibly being TRBD1 or TRBD2 (5 bases each). This CDR3 has 16 residues. V was pared by 1 base and J by 8 bases, with 20 bases between. Germline CDR1 reads DFQATT; CDR2 reads SNEGSKA (reference sequence). CDR3 DNA: TGCAGTGCTAGAGTTACAATGGGACCAGCTACTGGGGAGCTGTTTTTT. It is translated as CSARVTMGPATGELFF.

This clonotype has just a few counts. The genes are TRBV11-2 and TRBJ2-1; 12 bases agree with TRBD2. Germline CDR1 SGHAT, CDR2 FQNNGV. The CDR3 runs 19 residues. The trim removed 1 base at V and 5 bases at J, leaving 12 bases unmatched. DNA of the CDR3: TGTGCCAGCAGCTTAGTTAGTTGGACTAGCGGGACCGTCAACAATGAGCAGTTCTTC. Encoded protein: CASSLVSWTSGTVNNEQFF.

The chain combines TRBV7-9 with TRBJ1-2, with 7 nucleotides matching TRBD1. The CDR3 is 15 amino acids. CDR1 is SEHNR, CDR2 FQNEAQ, per germline (reference sequence). V lost 0 bases, J lost 4 bases, and 5 bases stayed unmatched. CDR3 in amino acids: CASSLAGTGAYGYTF. DNA of the CDR3: TGTGCCAGCAGCTTAGCGGGAACAGGGGCCTATGGCTACACCTTC.

CDR3 nucleotide sequence: TGCGCCAGCAGCCAAGCCGGGGCAGAGCAGTTCTTC. Translated, it gives CASSQAGAEQFF. This chain uses TRBV4-1 with TRBJ2-1; D tentatively fits TRBD1 or TRBD2 (5 bases each). This CDR3 is 12 amino acids long. V was pared by 1 base and J by 10 bases, with 8 bases between. Per the germline V gene, CDR1 is MGHRA and CDR2 is YSYEKL.

The chain has TRBV6-1 and TRBJ2-3; 8 nucleotides align to TRBD1. Germline V gene sequence: CDR1 MNHNS, CDR2 SASEGT. The CDR3 covers 13 residues. Trimming at V came to 5 bases and at J to 4 bases, leaving 2 bases not matched to a gene. CDR3 in DNA: TGTGCCAGCAGTCGACAGGGGTCAGATACGCAGTATTTT. Encoded protein: CASSRQGSDTQYF.

This clonotype was counted a few times. V is TRBV7-9 and J is TRBJ2-7; 7 bases fit TRBD1. The germline CDR1 and CDR2 sequences are SEHNR and FQNEAQ (reference sequence). With V trimmed by 5 bases and J by 2 bases, 9 bases remained unmatched. CDR3 length: 15 amino acids. The CDR3 loop is CASSPTTGTAYEQYF. The DNA of the CDR3 is TGTGCCAGCAGCCCCACCACCGGGACAGCCTACGAGCAGTACTTC.

This clonotype was detected a few times. The chain employs TRBV7-6 and TRBJ1-2, with 10 bases lining up with TRBD1. This CDR3 comprises 15 residues. CDR1 is SGHVS, CDR2 FNYEAQ, per germline. The V segment lost 1 base and the J segment 1 base; nucleotides outside the gene matches: 0. CDR3 sequence (DNA): TGTGCCAGCAGCTTAGGGGACAGGGGTAACTATGGCTACACCTTC. Protein product: CASSLGDRGNYGYTF.

This clonotype has only a few counts. This chain joins TRBV5-5 and TRBJ2-2; 7 nucleotides line up with TRBD1. CDR3 length: 16 residues. The V and J ends lost 5 bases and 3 bases, in that order; junction bases with no gene match: 10. Looked up from germline, CDR1 is SGHKS and CDR2 is YYEKEE (reference sequence). The DNA for the CDR3 is TGTGCCAGCAGATTAACGCAGGGGGTGCACACCGGGGAGCTGTTTTTT. Translation gives CASRLTQGVHTGELFF.

V is TRBV6-5 and J is TRBJ2-3; TRBD2 matches 8 bases. Germline V CDR1 and CDR2: MNHEY, SVGAGI. This CDR3 contains 19 residues. V dropped 2 bases and J dropped 3; count of bases not matched to a gene: 16. The chain's CDR3 is CASSYVFVDGRARTDTQYF. CDR3 nucleotide sequence: TGTGCCAGCAGTTACGTGTTTGTTGACGGGAGGGCCAGGACAGATACGCAGTATTTT.

V and J are TRBV4-3 and TRBJ2-7; TRBD2 matches at 7 bases. V shed 0 bases, J shed 2 bases, and the junction held 7 bases outside the gene matches. Germline V gene sequence: CDR1 LGHNA, CDR2 YSLEER. The CDR3 covers 16 residues. CDR3 nucleotide sequence: TGCGCCAGCAGCCAAGAACACGGGGGGATAACCTACGAGCAGTACTTC. Translation gives CASSQEHGGITYEQYF.

Only a few counts were recorded for this clonotype. The genes are TRBV9 and TRBJ2-2, with 7 bases that match TRBD2. Germline loops: CDR1 SGDLS, CDR2 YYNGEE. The CDR3 covers 16 residues. Trimming at V came to 0 bases and at J to 0 bases, leaving 2 bases not matched to a gene. The CDR3 coding sequence is TGTGCCAGCAGCGTAGAGAGCGGGGCGAACACCGGGGAGCTGTTTTTT. Translated: CASSVESGANTGELFF.

This clonotype has a handful of counts. The chain recombines TRBV7-8 with TRBJ1-5; D gene uncertain. Per the germline V gene, CDR1 is SGHVS and CDR2 is FQNEAQ. The CDR3 loop spans 15 amino acids. V lost 1 base, J lost 6 bases, and 13 bases lay in between. The CDR3 nucleotides read TGTGCCAGCAGCTTAGGGACCAGAAGCGGTCAGCCCCAGCATTTT. It translates to CASSLGTRSGQPQHF.

The V gene is TRBV7-9, the J gene TRBJ2-1; TRBD2 aligns across 11 bases. CDR1 and CDR2 (germline): SEHNR, FQNEAQ (reference sequence). The ends lost 5 bases at V and 7 bases at J; junction bases unmatched: 10. The CDR3 runs to 16 residues. The CDR3 DNA sequence: TGTGCCAGCAGCACAAGCACTAGCGGGAGATCGAATGAGCAGTTCTTC. Translation: CASSTSTSGRSNEQFF.

This clonotype was recorded a few times. This rearrangement joins TRBV27 to TRBJ1-1; tentative D call: TRBD1 (6 bases). This CDR3 contains 15 residues. Germline loops: CDR1 MNHEY, CDR2 SMNVEV (reference sequence). Trimming took 5 bases from V and 2 from J, leaving 15 bases between them. The chain's CDR3 is CASSPYRVANTEAFF. The CDR3 DNA sequence: TGTGCCAGCAGTCCATACAGGGTGGCCAACACTGAAGCTTTCTTT.

As DNA, the CDR3 is TGTGCCAGCCAAAGGACTAGCGGGGGGCATCATGAGCAGTTCTTC. Translated: CASQRTSGGHHEQFF. The genes are TRBV6-2 or TRBV6-3 and TRBJ2-1, with 14 bases matching TRBD2. The CDR3 consists of 15 residues. CDR1 and CDR2 from the germline V gene are MNHEY and SVGEGT. Unmatched junction bases numbered 8, after V lost 8 bases and J lost 8 bases.

The sample holds a few counts of this clonotype. This chain connects TRBV20-1 to TRBJ2-7; weak D call: TRBD2 (5 bases). Germline assignment: CDR1 DFQATT and CDR2 SNEGSKA (reference sequence). The CDR3 is 14 residues long. Trimming left V 0 bases short and J 3 bases short, with 12 bases between. The DNA for the CDR3 is TGCAGTGCTAGAGATCGGACTGCGATCTACGAGCAGTACTTC. This translates into CSARDRTAIYEQYF.

The J gene is TRBJ2-2, the V gene TRBV6-5, with TRBD2 as a possible D gene (5 bases). V gave up 4 bases and J gave up 9 bases, with 21 bases separating them. The germline gives CDR1 MNHEY, CDR2 SVGAGI. This CDR3 has 16 residues. Here the CDR3 reads CASSSLGVSGGRELFF. DNA for the CDR3: TGTGCCAGCAGTTCCCTTGGCGTGAGCGGAGGAAGGGAGCTGTTTTTT.

V is TRBV11-2 and J is TRBJ1-4; TRBD1 agrees at 9 bases. This CDR3 region has 15 residues. Germline CDR1 reads SGHAT; CDR2 reads FQNNGV. V lost 5 bases, J lost 5 bases, and 6 bases stayed unmatched. The CDR3 region is CASSGTGGYNEKLFF. The CDR3 DNA reads as TGTGCCAGCAGCGGTACAGGGGGCTACAATGAAAAACTGTTTTTT. The variable domain in full, with the rest retrieved from reference TRBV11-2 and TRBJ1-4, is EAGVAQSPRYKIIEKRQSVAFWCNPISGHATLYWYQQILGQGPKLLIQFQNNGVVDDSQLPKDRFSAERLKGVDSTLKIQPAKLEDSAVYLCASSGTGGYNEKLFFGSGTQLSVL.